This T cell receptor (beta chain) was recovered during a study of CD8 T cells in ankylosing spondylitis. Study outcomes and limitations: What seemed typical of ankylosing spondylitis blood was a TCR beta motif built from several highly homologous variants. Relatively rare in peripheral blood, disease-linked clones were also CD8+.

In regard to this clonotype: Its matching antigen is unknown.

TCRdb itself ran the 5' RACE reads through MiXCR, one entry per CDR3 protein. The table lists hundreds of thousands of distinct CDR3 sequences, roughly a third of them singletons, with about 4.2% in the top ten. The germline V and J ends were trimmed by 4 bases and 1 base, with 15 bases remaining between them. Germline V gene data show CDR1 as SGHNT and CDR2 as YENEEA. The CDR3 loop spans 16 amino acids. The chain employs TRBV11-3 and TRBJ2-3; maybe TRBD1 (6 bases). Material for sequencing was blood, either unsorted or a sorted T cell fraction (not recorded which). The clonotype comes from a male donor with ankylosing spondylitis or in good health (not recorded which). CDR3 amino acids: CASSWTGAGGTDTQYF. CDR3 nucleotides: TGTGCCAGCAGCTGGACTGGGGCAGGGGGCACAGATACGCAGTATTTT.